This T cell receptor (beta chain) is drawn from a study of regulatory T cells in long-lasting Graves disease. Whole-study context: Antithyroid drugs had been given to newly diagnosed Graves' patients for under 3 months. Study-wide points: Owing to a sample size that was small, accuracy may have been reduced.

The CDR3 has 12 residues. The table lists this clonotype with many counts. Its antigen remains unidentified. The junction differs from germline at one of its ends, possibly a read error. The time point here: newly diagnosed GD, antithyroid drugs for less than 3 months. Following extraction of RNA from PBMCs, that RNA was used to make the TCR library. To make TCR beta libraries, researchers used iRepertoire HTBI primers and Arm-PCR of CDR3 regions. MiXCR, applied by TCRdb to the multiplex PCR reads, yields one record per CDR3 protein. The sample yields 250,000 to 300,000 distinct CDR3 sequences, approximately 18% seen once. This sample was shared with a second study, whose subject was T cells in Graves' hyperthyroidism and ophthalmopathy.

The source material was peripheral blood mononuclear cells (PBMCs), sampled at new diagnosis, from a patient treated with antithyroid drugs. This sequence was found in a woman aged 25 to 45 with Graves disease. This chain links TRBV12-3 or TRBV12-4 with TRBJ2-3; D may be TRBD1 or TRBD2 (5 bases each). This chain's CDR3 is CASSSAGTGSTF. CDR3 coding DNA: TGTGCCAGCAGTTCCGCCGGGACCGGATCAACCTTT.